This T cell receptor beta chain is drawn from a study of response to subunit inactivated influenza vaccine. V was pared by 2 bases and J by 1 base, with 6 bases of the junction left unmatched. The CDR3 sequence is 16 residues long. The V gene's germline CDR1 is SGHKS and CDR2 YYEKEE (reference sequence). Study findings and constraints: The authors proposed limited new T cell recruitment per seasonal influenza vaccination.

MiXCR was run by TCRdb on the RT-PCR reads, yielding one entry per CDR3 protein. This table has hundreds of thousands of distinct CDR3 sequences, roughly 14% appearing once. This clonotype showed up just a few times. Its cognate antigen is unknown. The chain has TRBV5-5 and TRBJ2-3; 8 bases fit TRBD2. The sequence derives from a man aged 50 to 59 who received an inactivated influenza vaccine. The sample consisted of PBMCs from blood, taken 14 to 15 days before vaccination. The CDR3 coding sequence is TGTGCCAGCAGCTTTTTTCAGCGGGGGCGCACAGATACGCAGTATTTT. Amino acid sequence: CASSFFQRGRTDTQYF.